This T cell receptor beta chain was sequenced during a study of T cells in Graves' hyperthyroidism and ophthalmopathy. In this sample, this clonotype turned up many times. Amplification yielded TCR beta CDR3 regions, with RNA transcripts as the source. In the first-round RT-PCR of the TCR CDR3, the HTBI primer set was used. TCRdb re-called the multiplex PCR reads through MiXCR, storing one row per CDR3 protein. The repertoire consists of more than 500,000 distinct CDR3 sequences, with around 15% occurring once and the leading ten covering about 15%. There are 11 residues in the CDR3. From germline, CDR1 is SNHLY and CDR2 FYNNEI. The V end was cut by 6 bases, the J end by 14 bases, with 14 bases between.

The clonotype comes from a middle-aged woman with Graves' hyperthyroidism. Material: blood. The chain links TRBV2 to TRBJ2-1; possibly TRBD1 or TRBD2 for D (5 bases each). CDR3 residues: CASSAGTVEFF. The CDR3 DNA reads TGTGCCAGCAGCGCCGGGACGGTCGAGTTCTTC.